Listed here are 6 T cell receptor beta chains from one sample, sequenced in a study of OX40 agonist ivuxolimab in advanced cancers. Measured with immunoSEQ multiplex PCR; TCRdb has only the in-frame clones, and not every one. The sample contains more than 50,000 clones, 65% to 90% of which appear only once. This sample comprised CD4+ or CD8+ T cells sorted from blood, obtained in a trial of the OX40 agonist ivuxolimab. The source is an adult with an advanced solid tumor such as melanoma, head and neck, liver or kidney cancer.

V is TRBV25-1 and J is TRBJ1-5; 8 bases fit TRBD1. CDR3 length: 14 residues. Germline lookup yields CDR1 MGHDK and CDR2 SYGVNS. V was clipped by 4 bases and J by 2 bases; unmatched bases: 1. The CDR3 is CASSAGQGNQPQHF. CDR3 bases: TGTGCCAGCAGTGCGGGACAGGGCAATCAGCCCCAGCATTTT.

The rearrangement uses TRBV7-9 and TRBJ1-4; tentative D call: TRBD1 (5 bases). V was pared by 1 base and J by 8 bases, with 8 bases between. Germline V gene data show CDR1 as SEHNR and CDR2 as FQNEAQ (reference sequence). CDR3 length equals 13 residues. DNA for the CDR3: TGTGCCAGCAGCTTAGTCCAGGGAGAAAAACTGTTTTTT. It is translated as CASSLVQGEKLFF.

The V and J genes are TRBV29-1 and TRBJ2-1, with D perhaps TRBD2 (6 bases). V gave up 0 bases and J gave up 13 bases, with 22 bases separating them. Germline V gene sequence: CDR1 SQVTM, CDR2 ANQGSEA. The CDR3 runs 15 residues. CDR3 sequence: CSVEDQNFPGLAQFF. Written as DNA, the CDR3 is TGCAGCGTTGAAGATCAGAACTTCCCGGGACTCGCTCAGTTCTTC.

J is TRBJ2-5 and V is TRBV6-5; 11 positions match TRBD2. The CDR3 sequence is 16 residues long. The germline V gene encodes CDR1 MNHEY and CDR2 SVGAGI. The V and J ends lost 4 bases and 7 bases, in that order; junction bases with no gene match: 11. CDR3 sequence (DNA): TGTGCCAGCAGTTCTCGGACTAGCGGGCGGGGGGGGACCCAGTACTTC. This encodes CASSSRTSGRGGTQYF.

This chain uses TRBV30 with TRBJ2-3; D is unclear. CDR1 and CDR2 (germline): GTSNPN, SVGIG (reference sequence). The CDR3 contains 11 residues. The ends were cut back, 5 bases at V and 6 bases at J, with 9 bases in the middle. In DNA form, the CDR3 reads TGTGCCTGGGACTCAAGGGATACGCAGTATTTT. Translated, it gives CAWDSRDTQYF. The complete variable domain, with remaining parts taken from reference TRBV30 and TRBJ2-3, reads SQTIHQWPATLVQPVGSPLSLECTVEGTSNPNLYWYRQAAGRGLQLLFYSVGIGQISSEVPQNLSASRPQDRQFILSSKKLLLSDSGFYLCAWDSRDTQYFGPGTRLTVL.

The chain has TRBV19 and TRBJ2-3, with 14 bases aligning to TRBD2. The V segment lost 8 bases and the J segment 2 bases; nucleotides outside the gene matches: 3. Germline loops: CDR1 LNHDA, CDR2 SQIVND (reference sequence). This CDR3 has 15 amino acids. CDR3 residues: CASRTSGGPTDTQYF. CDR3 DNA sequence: TGTGCCAGTCGGACTAGCGGGGGGCCCACAGATACGCAGTATTTT.